This TCR beta chain was found in a study of blood T cell repertoires in COVID-19. Authors' analysis steps: Reference gene primers were amplified, and this amplification served to estimate nucleated cell counts. TCRdb's copy holds only in-frame clones and misses some; the assay was immunoSEQ multiplex PCR. That table is the source of V, J and clone size, and D and trimming were worked out from the DNA. The sample contains roughly 300,000 clones, about 90% of which appear only once. Germline CDR1 is SQVTM and CDR2 is ANQGSEA. The CDR3 is 16 amino acids. V shed 2 bases and J 7 bases; nucleotides not matched to a gene: 16. Patients in Seattle were enrolled during active infection, then followed longitudinally.

The origin of this receptor is a woman under 40 with COVID-19, enrolled during active disease. The material sequenced was peripheral blood. The gene calls are TRBV29-1 and TRBJ2-7; 8 nucleotides line up with TRBD1. This CDR3 reads CSVEQGAQHGRREQYF. CDR3 bases: TGCAGCGTTGAACAGGGGGCGCAACATGGTCGCAGGGAGCAGTACTTC.